This TCR beta chain was found in a study of beta chain features in type 1 diabetes. Since all of the isolated RNA was reverse transcribed, expressed TCRB transcripts were what got sequenced. An average of around 3.9 million reads was obtained for naive, central memory and regulatory T cell samples. Using immunoSEQ multiplex PCR, the repertoire was profiled, and TCRdb retains in-frame clones only, with some absent. Here the sample spans roughly 500,000 clones, 9.5% to 12% being singletons. General observations from the study: More deletions and fewer insertions at VDJ junctions were seen in type 1 diabetes patients.

V lost 0 bases and J 4 bases, leaving 3 bases between the germline ends. Germline values: CDR1 SGHNT, CDR2 YYREEE (reference sequence). The CDR3 runs to 12 residues. This clone was counted only a few times. The antigen is undetermined. The TCR was taken from a woman aged 18-30 years in good health. The chain couples TRBV5-4 to TRBJ2-3; D unclear. The sample taken for sequencing was naive CD4+ T cells from blood. The DNA of the CDR3 is TGTGCCAGCAGCTTGGCTTCAGATACGCAGTATTTT. Encoded protein: CASSLASDTQYF. Together with reference TRBV5-4 and TRBJ2-3, the CDR3 gives the full variable domain: ETGVTQSPTHLIKTRGQQVTLRCSSQSGHNTVSWYQQALGQGPQFIFQYYREEENGRGNFPPRFSGLQFPNYSSELNVNALELDDSALYLCASSLASDTQYFGPGTRLTVL.